This T cell receptor beta chain was documented in a study of CD8 T cells in Susac syndrome. The germline CDR1 and CDR2 sequences are LGHDT and YNNKEL (reference sequence). The trim removed 4 bases at V and 5 bases at J, leaving 15 bases unmatched. The CDR3 has 17 amino acids. It was with random hexamers that roughly 0.45 to 1 ug RNA was reverse transcribed. An immunoSEQ multiplex PCR amplified TCR beta CDR3 over 54 Vbeta and 13 Jbeta. TCRdb redid the calling of the immunoSEQ multiplex PCR reads with MiXCR, one entry per CDR3 protein. The data show 140,000 to 150,000 distinct CDR3 sequences, roughly 96% seen once.

The sample was CD4+ T cells from PBMCs. The receptor was derived from a human donor with multiple sclerosis. The chain links TRBV3-1 to TRBJ2-5; 8 positions agree with TRBD2. The CDR3 coding sequence is TGTGCCAGCAGCCTAACCAAGAGCATCGCGGGAGGTGAGACCCAGTACTTC. This sequence encodes CASSLTKSIAGGETQYF.